The 7 T cell receptor beta chains given below trace back to one sample, sequenced in a study of T cell responses to AZD1222 COVID-19 vaccine. Assay: immunoSEQ multiplex PCR; the TCRdb copy retains only in-frame clones and omits some. The sample yields 130,000 to 150,000 clones, roughly 84% seen once. The sample was peripheral blood, taken 28 days after the second AZD1222 dose. The receptors stem from an adult who received the AZD1222 COVID-19 vaccine.

The CDR3 DNA reads as TGTGCCAGCAGTACACAGGCGGCATATGGCTACACCTTC. Its translation is CASSTQAAYGYTF. The chain couples TRBV12-3 or TRBV12-4 to TRBJ1-2, with D perhaps TRBD1 (5 bases). The V and J ends lost 5 bases and 5 bases respectively, with 12 bases between them. The CDR3 is 13 amino acids.

The chain is built from TRBV3-1 (or the pseudogene TRBV3-2) and TRBJ2-7, with 10 bases lining up with TRBD1. Trimming removed 1 base from V and 6 bases from J; junction bases left unmatched: 9. Looked up from germline, CDR1 is LGHDT and CDR2 is YNNKEL (reference sequence). The CDR3 length is 16 residues. The CDR3: CASSQVGDRGRSEQYF. The CDR3 DNA is TGTGCCAGCAGCCAAGTTGGGGACAGGGGTCGCAGCGAGCAGTACTTC.

The chain joins TRBV19 to TRBJ1-5; no clear D. The germline V gene has CDR1 LNHDA and CDR2 SQIVND (reference sequence). The V end lost 3 bases, the J end lost 0 bases, and 9 bases lay between the germline ends. There are 15 residues in the CDR3. The CDR3 is CASSIGSLSNQPQHF. Here the CDR3 DNA reads TGTGCCAGTAGTATCGGATCTCTTAGCAATCAGCCCCAGCATTTT.

The chain links TRBV5-1 to TRBJ1-6, with 10 bases lining up with TRBD1. In germline, CDR1 is SGHRS, CDR2 YFSETQ. The CDR3 totals 14 residues. The junction had 3 bases not matched to a gene; V was cut back by 4 bases and J by 8 bases. CDR3 coding DNA: TGCGCCAGCAGCGACAGGGGGCTTTATTCACCCCTCCACTTT. Protein sequence: CASSDRGLYSPLHF.

The chain has TRBV9 and TRBJ1-2; unclear D gene. This CDR3 has 14 residues. Trimming stripped 7 bases from V and 7 bases from J, with 20 bases between. CDR1 and CDR2 from the germline V gene are SGDLS and YYNGEE. The DNA for the CDR3 is TGTGCCAGCGCAGTGGCCCCCACCCCCAGTGGCTACACCTTC. It specifies CASAVAPTPSGYTF.

The V and J genes are TRBV30 and TRBJ2-2, with D hard to call. The germline gives CDR1 GTSNPN, CDR2 SVGIG (reference sequence). V shed 2 bases and J shed 3 bases, with 4 bases lying between them. This CDR3 spans 12 amino acids. The CDR3 nucleotides read TGTGCCTGGAGTTATTACACCGGGGAGCTGTTTTTT. Its protein product is CAWSYYTGELFF.

The chain uses TRBV5-1 and TRBJ2-7, with D perhaps matching TRBD1 (5 bases). Germline-derived CDR1 and CDR2 are SGHRS and YFSETQ. Trimming stripped 0 bases from V and 7 bases from J, with 11 bases between. The CDR3 sequence is 13 residues long. The CDR3 bases are TGCGCCAGCAGCTTGGGACAGAGGCTAGAGCAGTACTTC. Translating it yields CASSLGQRLEQYF.